This TCR beta chain was sequenced in a study of T-cell memory formation after mild COVID-19. As for the study in general: Most TCR clusters belonged to a single donor. General study results and limits: The authors did not confirm SARS-CoV-2 specificity of second-wave clones peaking day 37.

Notes on this clonotype: No antigen is known for it.

The V end lost 11 bases, the J end lost 2 bases, and 1 base lay between the germline ends. The CDR3 length is 8 residues. Constant-segment primers served in 5'RACE that generated TCR alpha and TCR beta cDNA libraries bearing sample barcodes and UMIs. TCRdb analysed the 5' RACE reads with MiXCR anew, one entry per CDR3 protein. Seen here are 140,000 to 150,000 distinct CDR3 sequences, less than 20% observed once, and the top ten hold 2% to 2.5%. The rearrangement joins TRBV12-3 or TRBV12-4 to TRBJ2-7, with unresolved D. The sample comprised PBMCs or a T cell subset sorted from them (not recorded which). This receptor was obtained from an adult woman who had mild COVID-19 (a few samples of this study predate the infection). Cell type and time point are not known. CDR3 nucleotides: TGTGCCCCCTACGAGCAGTACTTC. It translates to CAPYEQYF.